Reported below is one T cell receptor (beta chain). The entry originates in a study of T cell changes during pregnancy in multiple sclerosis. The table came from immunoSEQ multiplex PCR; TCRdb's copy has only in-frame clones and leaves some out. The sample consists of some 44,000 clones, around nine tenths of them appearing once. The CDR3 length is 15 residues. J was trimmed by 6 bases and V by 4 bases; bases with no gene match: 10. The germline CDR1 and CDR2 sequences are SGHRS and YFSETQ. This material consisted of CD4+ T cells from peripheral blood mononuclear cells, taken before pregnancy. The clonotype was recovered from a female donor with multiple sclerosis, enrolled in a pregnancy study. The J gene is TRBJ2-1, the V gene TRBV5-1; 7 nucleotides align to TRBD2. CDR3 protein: CASSPSGRDRNEQFF. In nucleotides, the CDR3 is TGCGCCAGCAGCCCCAGTGGGAGGGACCGCAATGAGCAGTTCTTC.